This T cell receptor (beta chain) is drawn from a study of regulatory T cells in long-lasting Graves disease. Ten or more counts support this clonotype. Its matching antigen is unknown. According to the study, TCR beta libraries were built with iRepertoire HTBI primers and CDR3-region Arm-PCR. Per the study methods: Samples collectively showed fewer than 80 TRBV and about 15 TRBJ segments. Using its own MiXCR run on the multiplex PCR reads, TCRdb lists one record per CDR3 protein. The V and J calls reflect TCRdb's pipeline rather than the authors' work. In the table there are about 540,000 distinct CDR3 sequences, approximately 13% of which are singletons. The CDR3 is 11 residues long. With 1 base removed from V and 5 bases from J, the gap between germline ends came to 6 bases. The germline V gene has CDR1 DFQATT and CDR2 SNEGSKA (reference sequence). Study-wide results and limits: Persistent patients shared more public clonotypes (about 2,700) than new patients (nearly 1,000).

Specified time point: newly diagnosed GD, antithyroid drugs for less than 3 months. RNA from PBMCs was the source of the TCR library. This same sample was also taken into another study, of T cells in Graves' hyperthyroidism and ophthalmopathy. That study adds: Investigators excluded patients with uncontrolled infection, other autoimmune disease, pregnancy or lactation. An initial round of RT-PCR targeting the TCR CDR3 relied on the HTBI primer set.

Source: peripheral blood mononuclear cells (PBMCs), taken at new diagnosis, from a patient treated with antithyroid drugs. The chain is built from TRBV20-1 and TRBJ2-7; D is ambiguous. This sequence was found in a man aged 25-40 years with Graves disease. This CDR3 is CSARVGHEQYF. DNA for the CDR3: TGCAGTGCTAGAGTAGGCCACGAGCAGTACTTC.